A selection of T cell receptor beta chains follows, all from one sample in a study of identical twins. TCRdb reprocessed the 5' RACE reads with MiXCR, giving one entry per CDR3 protein. This sample has about 890,000 distinct CDR3 sequences, with around an eighth found just once. Another study also made use of these data, one on yellow fever vaccine responses in identical twins.

Sequencing was carried out using PBMCs. The receptors shown here come from a young woman in good health. The CDR3 runs from the conserved cysteine through the conserved F or W. D genes are given only for firm matches. Not all rows give a size; the values are once, few, many and, for expanded clones, a class.

CASSLMRPGQGRYQPQHF,TGTGCCAGCAGTTTAATGCGACCGGGACAGGGCCGATATCAGCCCCAGCATTTT,TRBD1,18,TRBJ1-5,TRBV27,once
CASSPFFSNYGYTF,TGTGCCAGCAGCCCCTTTTTTTCTAACTATGGCTACACCTTC,NA,14,TRBJ1-2,TRBV11-2,NA
CSARSEEPGAYNEQFF,TGCAGTGCTAGATCTGAAGAGCCAGGGGCTTACAATGAGCAGTTCTTC,NA,16,TRBJ2-1,TRBV20-1,NA
CASSLRGLGTEAFF,TGTGCCAGCAGTTTACGGGGGTTGGGGACTGAAGCTTTCTTT,NA,14,TRBJ1-1,TRBV27,many
CASSHFTMVGELFF,TGTGCCAGCAGCCATTTCACAATGGTCGGGGAGCTGTTTTTT,NA,14,TRBJ2-2,TRBV3-1,few
CASSLVGRIDTGELFF,TGTGCCAGCAGCTTAGTTGGACGCATCGACACCGGGGAGCTGTTTTTT,NA,16,TRBJ2-2,TRBV7-9,many
CASSTGDGQPQHF,TGTGCCAGCAGCACAGGGGATGGTCAGCCCCAGCATTTT,TRBD1,13,TRBJ1-5,TRBV9,NA
CASSRSGRAPDTQYF,TGTGCCAGCAGCCGCAGCGGGAGGGCCCCAGATACGCAGTATTTT,TRBD2,15,TRBJ2-3,TRBV7-9,NA
CASSGQLNTGELFF,TGTGCCAGCAGTGGACAGCTAAACACCGGGGAGCTGTTTTTT,NA,14,TRBJ2-2,TRBV2,NA
CASSLSYSGANVLTF,TGTGCCAGCAGTTTGAGTTACTCTGGGGCCAACGTCCTGACTTTC,NA,15,TRBJ2-6,TRBV27,NA
CASSDGDTQYF,TGTGCCAGCAGCGACGGGGATACGCAGTATTTT,NA,11,TRBJ2-3,TRBV4-2,many
CASSPWREETQYF,TGTGCCAGCAGCCCCTGGCGGGAAGAGACCCAGTACTTC,NA,13,TRBJ2-5,TRBV12-3/TRBV12-4,NA
CASSLMDRNTGELFF,TGTGCCAGCAGCTTGATGGACAGAAACACCGGGGAGCTGTTTTTT,NA,15,TRBJ2-2,TRBV7-9,NA
CATRMVGTDTQYF,TGTGCCACCAGGATGGTGGGCACAGATACGCAGTATTTT,NA,13,TRBJ2-3,TRBV24-1,NA
CASSFGPLAKDTQYF,TGTGCCAGCAGTTTCGGACCTCTAGCGAAGGATACGCAGTATTTT,NA,15,TRBJ2-3,TRBV12-3/TRBV12-4,NA
CASRRTGGNEKLFF,TGCGCCAGCAGACGGACAGGGGGTAATGAAAAACTGTTTTTT,TRBD1,14,TRBJ1-4,TRBV5-1,NA
CASSEGELNTEAFF,TGTGCCAGCAGTGAAGGGGAACTAAACACTGAAGCTTTCTTT,NA,14,TRBJ1-1,TRBV25-1,few
CASSLVRLAGGIGYNEQFF,TGTGCCAGCAGCTTAGTTCGGCTAGCGGGAGGAATCGGTTACAATGAGCAGTTCTTC,TRBD2,19,TRBJ2-1,TRBV11-1,NA
CASSLTLALSSYEQYF,TGTGCCAGCAGTTTGACTCTAGCGTTGAGCTCCTACGAGCAGTACTTC,NA,16,TRBJ2-7,TRBV28,few
CASSVVSDANIQYF,TGTGCCAGCAGCGTAGTCTCCGACGCAAACATTCAGTACTTC,NA,14,TRBJ2-4,TRBV9,many
CASSASGVGNEKLFF,TGTGCCAGCAGCGCTTCGGGAGTGGGTAATGAAAAACTGTTTTTT,NA,15,TRBJ1-4,TRBV9,few
CSATASGGLHNEQFF,TGCAGTGCCACCGCTAGCGGGGGCCTGCACAATGAGCAGTTCTTC,TRBD2,15,TRBJ2-1,TRBV20-1,NA
CASTGRTNNEQFF,TGTGCCAGCACGGGACGGACAAACAATGAGCAGTTCTTC,NA,13,TRBJ2-1,TRBV12-3/TRBV12-4,many
CASSPSSFSTDTQYF,TGTGCCAGCAGTCCCTCTAGCTTTTCCACAGATACGCAGTATTTT,NA,15,TRBJ2-3,TRBV27,few
CASRHGTSGEETQYF,TGTGCCAGCAGACACGGGACTAGCGGGGAAGAGACCCAGTACTTC,TRBD2,15,TRBJ2-5,TRBV2,few
CASSFGGRYEQYF,TGTGCCAGCAGTTTCGGAGGGAGATACGAGCAGTACTTC,NA,13,TRBJ2-7,TRBV28,few
CSVVGVGGSSYNEQFF,TGCAGCGTTGTAGGCGTCGGGGGGTCCTCCTACAATGAGCAGTTCTTC,TRBD2,16,TRBJ2-1,TRBV29-1,many
CASSHPGQGNEAFF,TGCGCCAGCAGCCACCCGGGACAGGGAAATGAAGCTTTCTTT,TRBD1,14,TRBJ1-1,TRBV4-1,NA
CSAREGAGPGELFF,TGCAGTGCTAGAGAAGGAGCGGGCCCCGGGGAGCTGTTTTTT,NA,14,TRBJ2-2,TRBV20-1,few
CASSLGLRDRGTEAFF,TGCGCCAGCAGCTTGGGTTTACGGGACAGGGGTACTGAAGCTTTCTTT,TRBD1,16,TRBJ1-1,TRBV5-1,few
CASSRQGGVTDTQYF,TGTGCCAGCAGCAGACAGGGGGGAGTGACAGATACGCAGTATTTT,TRBD1,15,TRBJ2-3,TRBV2,NA
CASRRTGGWGGELFF,TGTGCCAGCAGACGGACAGGGGGCTGGGGCGGGGAGCTGTTTTTT,TRBD1,15,TRBJ2-2,TRBV28,few
CATSRDPPGHSPLHF,TGTGCCACCAGCAGAGATCCCCCAGGGCACTCACCCCTCCACTTT,NA,15,TRBJ1-6,TRBV15,NA
CSVPWGTNTGELFF,TGCAGTGTCCCCTGGGGAACGAACACCGGGGAGCTGTTTTTT,NA,14,TRBJ2-2,TRBV20-1,many
CSARVNYGYTF,TGCAGTGCTAGGGTAAACTATGGCTACACCTTC,NA,11,TRBJ1-2,TRBV29-1,few
CATSDLPLGSPSGEQFF,TGTGCCACCAGTGATTTGCCCCTGGGTTCCCCCAGCGGTGAGCAGTTCTTC,NA,17,TRBJ2-1,TRBV24-1,NA
CAISDETGGSNQPQHF,TGTGCCATCAGTGACGAGACAGGGGGTAGCAATCAGCCCCAGCATTTT,TRBD1,16,TRBJ1-5,TRBV10-3,few
CSAEESEGANSPLHF,TGCAGTGCCGAAGAATCGGAGGGCGCTAATTCACCCCTCCACTTT,NA,15,TRBJ1-6,TRBV20-1,NA
CASSLKQQNIQYF,TGTGCCAGCAGTTTAAAACAGCAAAACATTCAGTACTTC,NA,13,TRBJ2-4,TRBV28,NA
CAIRAGTGEIGDTQYF,TGTGCCATCAGGGCCGGGACAGGGGAAATAGGGGATACGCAGTATTTT,TRBD1,16,TRBJ2-3,TRBV10-3,few
CASSPGQSGANVLTF,TGTGCCAGCAGCCCTGGACAGTCCGGGGCCAACGTCCTGACTTTC,NA,15,TRBJ2-6,TRBV12-3/TRBV12-4,NA
CASSLAERGGNEQFF,TGTGCCAGCAGCTTAGCGGAGCGGGGGGGCAATGAGCAGTTCTTC,TRBD2,15,TRBJ2-1,TRBV7-6,many
CASSLPTDTYGYTF,TGCGCCAGCAGCCTCCCGACCGATACCTATGGCTACACCTTC,NA,14,TRBJ1-2,TRBV5-1,many
CASSLVRGSDTDTQYF,TGCGCCAGCAGCTTGGTTCGGGGGTCGGACACAGATACGCAGTATTTT,NA,16,TRBJ2-3,TRBV5-1,few
CSATPRAASYNEQFF,TGCAGTGCTACCCCTAGGGCGGCCTCCTACAATGAGCAGTTCTTC,NA,15,TRBJ2-1,TRBV20-1,NA
CASSELRTSANEQFF,TGTGCCAGCAGTGAATTAAGGACATCGGCCAATGAGCAGTTCTTC,NA,15,TRBJ2-1,TRBV25-1,many
CASSLNRRERYSPDTDTQYF,TGTGCCAGCAGCCTAAATAGGCGGGAGCGTTACTCCCCCGACACAGATACGCAGTATTTT,TRBD2,20,TRBJ2-3,TRBV11-2,NA
CASSVGGPGTEAFF,TGCGCCAGCAGTGTTGGGGGGCCTGGCACTGAAGCTTTCTTT,NA,14,TRBJ1-1,TRBV5-1,many
CASSSLGRTGELFF,TGTGCCAGCTCATCCCTCGGGAGAACCGGGGAGCTGTTTTTT,NA,14,TRBJ2-2,TRBV18,few
CASSQYSGTGYEQYF,TGCGCCAGCAGCCAATATAGCGGGACTGGATACGAGCAGTACTTC,TRBD2,15,TRBJ2-7,TRBV4-1,NA